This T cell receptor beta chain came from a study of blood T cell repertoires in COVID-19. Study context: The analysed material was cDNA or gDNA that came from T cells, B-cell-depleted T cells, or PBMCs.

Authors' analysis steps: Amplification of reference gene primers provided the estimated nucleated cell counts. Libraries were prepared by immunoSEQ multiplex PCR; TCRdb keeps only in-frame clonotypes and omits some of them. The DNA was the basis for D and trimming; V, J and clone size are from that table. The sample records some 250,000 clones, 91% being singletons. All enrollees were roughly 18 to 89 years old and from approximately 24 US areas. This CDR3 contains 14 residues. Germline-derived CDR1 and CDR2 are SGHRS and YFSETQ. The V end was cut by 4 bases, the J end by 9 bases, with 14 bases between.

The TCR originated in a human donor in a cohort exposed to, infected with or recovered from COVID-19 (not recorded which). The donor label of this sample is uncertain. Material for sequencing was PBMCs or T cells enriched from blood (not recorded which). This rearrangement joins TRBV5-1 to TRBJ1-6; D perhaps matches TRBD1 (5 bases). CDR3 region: CASSLQGGGSPLHF. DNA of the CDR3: TGCGCCAGCAGCCTTCAGGGCGGGGGTTCACCCCTCCACTTT. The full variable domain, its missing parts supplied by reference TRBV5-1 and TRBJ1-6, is KAGVTQTPRYLIKTRGQQVTLSCSPISGHRSVSWYQQTPGQGLQFLFEYFSETQRNKGNFPGRFSGRQFSNSRSEMNVSTLELGDSALYLCASSLQGGGSPLHFGNGTRLTVT.